The 15 T cell receptor beta chains presented below share a single source sample, sequenced in a study of Ad26.COV2.S vaccination and SARS-CoV-2 variants. Only in-frame clones appear in the TCRdb table, and some are missing; sequencing was by immunoSEQ multiplex PCR. The table shows some 190,000 clones, with 70% to 90% occurring only once. Sample: peripheral blood, taken after recovery from COVID-19. Receptors originate from a human donor who had recovered from COVID-19.

The gene calls are TRBV7-6 and TRBJ2-7; TRBD2 aligns across 11 bases. There are 15 residues in the CDR3. From germline, CDR1 is SGHVS and CDR2 FNYEAQ. Trimming cost V 1 base and J 7 bases; bases outside gene matches: 6. CDR3 amino acids: CASSLVAGGIREQYF. For the CDR3, the DNA is TGTGCCAGCAGCTTAGTAGCGGGAGGGATTCGGGAGCAGTACTTC.

This sequence joins TRBV30 and TRBJ2-1; D is undetermined. The CDR3 is 15 residues long. V lost 2 bases, J lost 0 bases, and 11 bases lay in between. Germline values: CDR1 GTSNPN, CDR2 SVGIG (reference sequence). The CDR3 sequence: CAWSFGSRSYNEQFF. The CDR3 DNA is TGTGCCTGGAGTTTCGGATCCCGCTCCTACAATGAGCAGTTCTTC. Using reference TRBV30 and TRBJ2-1 for the parts outside the CDR3, the full variable domain is SQTIHQWPATLVQPVGSPLSLECTVEGTSNPNLYWYRQAAGRGLQLLFYSVGIGQISSEVPQNLSASRPQDRQFILSSKKLLLSDSGFYLCAWSFGSRSYNEQFFGPGTRLTVL.

The V call is TRBV14, the J call TRBJ1-2, with D perhaps matching TRBD1 (6 bases). Germline V CDR1 and CDR2: SGHDN, FVKESK. CDR3 length: 14 residues. Trimming stripped 1 base from V and 5 bases from J, with 11 bases between. CDR3 DNA: TGTGCCAGCAGCCAAGCCAGGGGAGGGTATGGCTACACCTTC. Translating gives CASSQARGGYGYTF.

In nucleotides, the CDR3 is TGTGCCAGCAGAAAGCCCGGGACAGGGGGCAACGAGCAGTACTTC. It yields the protein CASRKPGTGGNEQYF. The chain joins TRBV11-2 to TRBJ2-7; 12 bases are a match to TRBD1. In germline, CDR1 is SGHAT, CDR2 FQNNGV. This CDR3 region has 15 residues. The V segment lost 6 bases and the J segment 5 bases; nucleotides outside the gene matches: 8.

A single count supports this clone. This specimen includes other DNA sequences encoding the same CDR3. The chain couples TRBV27 to TRBJ2-2, with D unclear. Looked up from germline, CDR1 is MNHEY and CDR2 is SMNVEV (reference sequence). There are 13 residues in the CDR3. Trimming left V 3 bases short and J 2 bases short, with 4 bases between. CDR3 region: CASSLSNTGELFF. CDR3 DNA sequence: TGTGCCAGCAGTTTGTCAAACACCGGGGAGCTGTTTTTT.

CDR3 loop: CASRPHRPATNEKLFF. The CDR3 DNA sequence: TGTGCCAGCAGGCCCCATAGACCTGCAACTAATGAAAAACTGTTTTTT. The rearrangement joins TRBV27 to TRBJ1-4, with D unresolved. Trimming pared 6 bases from V and 0 bases from J, leaving 14 bases between. The CDR3 is 16 residues long. Germline lookup yields CDR1 MNHEY and CDR2 SMNVEV (reference sequence).

The chain employs TRBV4-1 and TRBJ1-5; the D gene is possibly TRBD1 (6 bases). CDR3 size: 14 residues. Trimming left V 0 bases short and J 9 bases short, with 12 bases between. Germline assignment: CDR1 MGHRA and CDR2 YSYEKL. This chain's CDR3 is CASSQEGGLLPQHF. CDR3 DNA: TGCGCCAGCAGCCAAGAAGGGGGGCTTCTGCCCCAGCATTTT.

There are a few counts of this clone. This chain links TRBV28 with TRBJ2-7, with D perhaps TRBD1 (5 bases). V was trimmed by 6 bases and J by 0 bases, leaving 15 bases between them. CDR1 is MDHEN, CDR2 SYDVKM, per germline. This CDR3 spans 15 amino acids. For the CDR3, the DNA is TGTGCCAGCAGCCTTAGCAGGGTCAGCTCCTACGAGCAGTACTTC. Its protein product is CASSLSRVSSYEQYF. Looking up the rest from reference TRBV28 and TRBJ2-7 gives the full variable domain: DVKVTQSSRYLVKRTGEKVFLECVQDMDHENMFWYRQDPGLGLRLIYFSYDVKMKEKGDIPEGYSVSREKKERFSLILESASTNQTSMYLCASSLSRVSSYEQYFGPGTRLTVT.

The J gene is TRBJ2-2, the V gene TRBV5-4, with 7 bases that match TRBD1. The V and J ends lost 3 bases and 1 base, in that order; junction bases with no gene match: 3. This CDR3 comprises 15 residues. The germline V gene has CDR1 SGHNT and CDR2 YYREEE (reference sequence). CDR3 region: CASSYRDRNTGELFF. CDR3 bases: TGTGCCAGCAGCTACCGGGACAGGAACACCGGGGAGCTGTTTTTT.

This chain links TRBV10-1 with TRBJ2-2; D is perhaps TRBD1 or TRBD2 (6 bases each). CDR3 length: 16 residues. The V gene's germline CDR1 is WNHNN and CDR2 SYGVQD (reference sequence). Deletions cut 0 bases from V and 3 bases from J, with 11 bases between. The CDR3, as DNA: TGCGCCAGCAGTGAGTCACAGAGGGGGGACACCGGGGAGCTGTTTTTT. Its protein product is CASSESQRGDTGELFF.

The chain joins TRBV2 to TRBJ2-3; TRBD2 matches 7 bases. The CDR3 extends over 16 amino acids. The ends lost 5 bases at V and 5 bases at J; junction bases unmatched: 13. Germline values: CDR1 SNHLY, CDR2 FYNNEI. CDR3 in DNA: TGTGCCAGCAGTTTCCTAGCGGAGGGTGAAGTAGATACGCAGTATTTT. This sequence encodes CASSFLAEGEVDTQYF.

CDR3 sequence (DNA): TGTGCCAGCATCCCTAGCGGGCACAGCACAGATACGCAGTATTTT. This encodes CASIPSGHSTDTQYF. The chain combines TRBV21-1 with TRBJ2-3; the DNA was not compared with TRBD2, the D call given in the table. TRBV21-1 is termed a pseudogene. The CDR3 has 15 residues.

The chain recombines TRBV5-5 with TRBJ1-2; D remains ambiguous. Germline assignment: CDR1 SGHKS and CDR2 YYEKEE (reference sequence). The V end lost 2 bases, the J end lost 7 bases, and 21 bases lay between the germline ends. This CDR3 has 16 residues. CDR3 bases: TGTGCCAGCAGCTTAAGGATAGGATCCCTCGGGAGTGGCTACACCTTC. Amino acid sequence: CASSLRIGSLGSGYTF.

A remark on this clone: An end of the junction differs from the germline gene, which may be a read error. CDR3 sequence reads: CTSSERGQGFSPLHF. In DNA form, the CDR3 reads TGTACCAGCAGCGAAAGGGGACAGGGGTTCTCACCCCTCCACTTT. The chain recombines TRBV9 with TRBJ1-6; TRBD1 matches 10 bases. Germline V gene data show CDR1 as SGDLS and CDR2 as YYNGEE. The CDR3 spans 15 residues.

This chain joins TRBV10-3 and TRBJ2-5; TRBD2 matches at 7 bases. Trimming removed 8 bases from V and 6 bases from J; junction bases left unmatched: 9. Germline-derived CDR1 and CDR2 are ENHRY and SYGVKD. The length of the CDR3 is 13 residues. The CDR3 loop reads CAIAGDRQKTQYF. DNA of the CDR3: TGTGCCATCGCGGGGGACCGTCAGAAGACCCAGTACTTC.